The subject of this entry is one TCR beta chain. Its specific antigen is unknown. No base qualities exist here, and no much larger clone lies one base off it. This specimen comes from a study of tumor and adjacent non-tumor tissue in lung cancer (dated by TCRdb to the late 2010s). Context from the whole study: By cancer type, the cohort comprised approximately twelve adenocarcinoma patients, a couple of squamous cell carcinoma patients and 1 small cell lung cancer patient. Among the approximately 15 patients, ages ranged from roughly 30 to 76 years, approximately 10 were men and 5 were women, and disease was TNM stage I to III. Sequencing produced about 130,000,000 productive TCRbeta reads in total, an average of about 4 million reads per sample. Using bulk TCRbeta repertoires from under 17 lung cancer patients, the study set lung tumor tissue side by side with matched distant non-tumor lung tissue. For each patient, one tumor sample and one normal lung sample were taken, giving thirty paired specimens that underwent TCRbeta CDR3 sequencing. Overall results and qualifications from the work: With only about 14 patients in the cohort, the authors noted that larger samples and more detailed clinical data are needed. Neither the sequencing platform nor unique molecular identifiers are named or mentioned anywhere in the methods. Peripheral blood was not sequenced, so blood TCRbeta repertoires in these lung cancer patients were not examined. Significantly higher TCR diversity (inverse Simpson) was observed in tumor tissue than in normal lung tissue (approximately 440 vs 150, P = 0.0075, Mann-Whitney U test). Significantly higher TCR diversity was found in younger patients, and higher tumor TCR diversity was associated with shorter overall and disease-free survival. The top 100 clones accounted for a significantly larger cumulative portion of the repertoire in normal lung than in tumor tissue.

Library preparation employed multiplex PCR. Instrument on record: Illumina HiSeq 2500. Following protocols modified from ARM-PCR, the researchers constructed TCRbeta libraries through three rounds of nested PCR with primers (Table S4). Before sequencing, PCR products in the 200-500 bp range were cut out of the gel and cleaned up using the QIAquick gel extraction kit. On the study's bioinformatics: Trimmomatic was used to clean the reads, FLASH was used to merge the reads into complete CDR3 sequences, and MiTCR was used to assign the reads to V(D)J germline segments. Clonal diversity was computed as the inverse Simpson's index with VDJtools. In-frame sequences without a premature stop codon were defined as productive reads. Using fastp trimming at Q25 and MiXCR clonotype assembly, TCRdb reanalyzed the public sequencing data and kept in-frame beta chains. Each entry is one CDR3 protein sequence, shown with its most common DNA and genes. The authors' filters were not applied to this entry. The sample table contains about 67,000 distinct CDR3 sequences; only one count was recorded for more than 75% of them. The ten largest clones capture 40% to 55% of the sample.

Bulk unsorted tissue served as the source for RNA extraction, and RNA quality was assessed using a NanoDrop ND-1000 and an Agilent 2100. The normal lung samples consisted of distant non-tumor tissue collected more than 3 cm from the tumor edge. The donors were newly diagnosed lung cancer patients admitted for thoracic surgery in China from August to November 2014 who had not received prior chemotherapy. The study excluded patients who had received radiotherapy or chemotherapy before or who had another cancer at the same time. Surgical tissue pieces of about 1-2 cm3 were preserved in RNAlater solution and stored at -80 °C until use. The TCR comes from a man aged 60-69 years with non-small cell lung cancer. The sequenced sample was distant non-tumor lung tissue.

The nucleotide sequence reads as follows: TGTGCCAGCAGTTACCCCGGGGCCGCCAGCCTAGGGTTGGAGAGCTACACCTTC. Its translation is CASSYPGAASLGLESYTF. The sequence is built from TRBV6-6 and TRBJ1-2; TRBD1 could be the D gene, as 5 bases match. CDR3 length: 18 amino acids, cysteine to phenylalanine. The retained sequence is limited to the CDR3, 54 bases, with the frame set at the first base. Cut back by 2 bases and 9 bases, the V and J ends lie 28 bases apart. Sequences MNHNY (CDR1) and SVGAGI (CDR2) are obtained from the germline V gene (reference sequence).